This T cell receptor beta chain is from a study of blood T cell repertoires in COVID-19 (TCRdb year 2020). About the investigation overall: Samples from collaborators originated in the United States, Italy and Spain and spanned both the acute and convalescent phases of COVID-19. The prospective study material was composed of cDNA or gDNA derived from T cells, B-cell-depleted T cells, or PBMCs. Where available, HLA class I and class II types were obtained from metadata supplied by the sample provider rather than from assay-based typing. The samples were drawn from two sources: the first 160 participants of the ongoing ImmuneRACE study, and 1,200 or so subjects contributed by 6 global collaborators. Nearly every sample came with metadata listing a de-identified subject ID, COVID-19 status, age in years and sex. Deeply sampled blood TCRbeta repertoires from subjects exposed to, actively infected with, or recovered from COVID-19 were included in the dataset. The repertoires were released in a freely available public database intended as a resource for research on the immune response to SARS-CoV-2.

This clone was seen once. Its antigen specificity is not known. No quality values exist for individual bases; no much larger clone is one base distant. The immunoSEQ Assay, a bias-controlled multiplex PCR, was used to amplify TCRbeta CDR3 regions from genomic DNA. Turning to the authors' computational methods: Within the assay, amplification of reference gene primers was used to estimate how many nucleated cells each sample contained. To quantify the absolute abundance of each unique TCRbeta CDR3 rearrangement, sequence reads were collapsed and filtered. For each sample, productive Simpson clonality was calculated as the square root of Simpson's diversity index over productive rearrangements. The source is immuneACCESS, and TCRdb retained only in-frame sequences with V and J called. Part of the clones is not carried over; for the studies checked, unresolved V genes explain less than half of this, and the remainder is unexplained. The DNA gave D and trimming, while V, J and clone size come from that table. Counted in this sample were 250,000 or so clones; 87% of them appeared once. The biggest ten clones account for roughly 10% of the sample.

Participants in the prospective study were enrolled through a virtual design, were aged roughly 18 to 100 years, and lived in approximately 24 United States geographic areas. In the prospective study, participants were assigned to cohorts based on the clinical history participants reported in a screening survey and a study questionnaire. For ImmuneRACE Cohort 3, a participant was defined as recovered based on two consecutive negative NP/OP PCR tests, clearance by a healthcare professional, or resolution of symptoms. In the prospective study, mobile phlebotomists collected whole blood, serum and a nasopharyngeal or oropharyngeal swab from each participant. Participants in the prospective study had the option to provide additional blood draws and questionnaires over a roughly two-month period. Before DNA extraction, blood samples from the prospective study were shipped at room temperature or frozen.

The germline ends are 7 bases apart after V is trimmed by 4 bases and J by 7 bases. Taken from cysteine to phenylalanine, the CDR3 has 11 residues. The sequence is cut down to CDR3 DNA, 33 bases in frame from base 1. Sequences MNHEY (CDR1) and SMNVEV (CDR2) are obtained from the germline V gene (reference sequence). What the work shows at the level of the full study, not this receptor alone: Clinical and demographic metadata were provided uncurated, with the amount varying by source and participant.

The origin of this receptor is a man aged 25-40 years who had recovered from COVID-19. Material for sequencing was PBMCs or T cells enriched from blood (not recorded which). The chain employs TRBV27 and TRBJ2-5, with the D gene too uncertain to name. Here the CDR3 is given as CASSSLGTQYF. The sequenced DNA: TGTGCCAGCAGTTCCCTAGGGACCCAGTACTTC.